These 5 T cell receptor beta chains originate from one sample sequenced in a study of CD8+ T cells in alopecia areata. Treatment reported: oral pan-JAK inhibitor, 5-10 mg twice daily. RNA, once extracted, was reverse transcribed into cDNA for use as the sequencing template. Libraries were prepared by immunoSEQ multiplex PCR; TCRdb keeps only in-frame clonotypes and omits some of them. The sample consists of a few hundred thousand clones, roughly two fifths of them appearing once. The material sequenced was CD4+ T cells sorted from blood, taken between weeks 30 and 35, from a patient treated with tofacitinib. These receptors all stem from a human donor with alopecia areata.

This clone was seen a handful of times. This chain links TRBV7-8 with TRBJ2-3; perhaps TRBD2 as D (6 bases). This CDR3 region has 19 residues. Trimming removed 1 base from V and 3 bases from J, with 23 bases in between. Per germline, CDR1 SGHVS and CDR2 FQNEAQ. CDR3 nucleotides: TGTGCCAGCAGCTTAGGATCGAGGCGACGGGGAGGAATGACAGATACGCAGTATTTT. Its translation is CASSLGSRRRGGMTDTQYF.

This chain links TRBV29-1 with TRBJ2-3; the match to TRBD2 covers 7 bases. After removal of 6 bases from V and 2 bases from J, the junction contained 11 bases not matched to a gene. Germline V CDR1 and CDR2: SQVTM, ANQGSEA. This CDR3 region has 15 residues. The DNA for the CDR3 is TGCAGCGTCGGGGGGACCGGCCGGGTCACAGATACGCAGTATTTT. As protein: CSVGGTGRVTDTQYF.

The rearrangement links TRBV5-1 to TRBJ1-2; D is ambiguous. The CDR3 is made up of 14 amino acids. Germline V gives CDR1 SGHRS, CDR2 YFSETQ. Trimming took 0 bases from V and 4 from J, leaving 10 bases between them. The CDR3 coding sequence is TGCGCCAGCAGCTTGGAGAGTGGACTCTATGGCTACACCTTC. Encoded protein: CASSLESGLYGYTF.

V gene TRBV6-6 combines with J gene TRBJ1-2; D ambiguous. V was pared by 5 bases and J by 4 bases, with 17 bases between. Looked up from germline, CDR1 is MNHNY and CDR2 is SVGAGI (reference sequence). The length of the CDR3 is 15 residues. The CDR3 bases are TGTGCCAGCAGTCTACCCGGGGAACAAGGCTATGGCTACACCTTC. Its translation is CASSLPGEQGYGYTF.

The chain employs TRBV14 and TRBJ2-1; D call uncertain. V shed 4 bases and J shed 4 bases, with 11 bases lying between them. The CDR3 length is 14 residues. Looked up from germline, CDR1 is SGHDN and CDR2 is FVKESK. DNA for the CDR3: TGTGCCAGCAGCCCCTTCTTGGATTACAATGAGCAGTTCTTC. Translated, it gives CASSPFLDYNEQFF.